Below are 6 T cell receptor beta chains sequenced from a single sample in a study of beta chain features in type 1 diabetes. Reverse transcription of all isolated RNA meant that expressed TCRB transcripts were sequenced. The protocol was immunoSEQ multiplex PCR, while the TCRdb copy is restricted to in-frame clones and leaves out a portion. This table has hundreds of thousands of clones, approximately 31% appearing once. Source material: naive CD4+ T cells from blood. These receptors all come from a man aged 18 to 29 in good health.

There are a few counts of this clone. Relative to the germline gene, one junction end is altered; a read error may explain this. The chain has TRBV15 and TRBJ2-7, with 9 bases aligning to TRBD1. This CDR3 region has 13 residues. CDR1 and CDR2 (germline): LNHNV, YYDKDF (reference sequence). CDR3 bases: TGTGCCACCAGCAGAGCATACTCCGGGACAGGGTTCTTC. It encodes CATSRAYSGTGFF.

The CDR3 here is CASRRTSGRYNEQFF. Here the CDR3 DNA reads TGTGCCAGCAGACGGACTAGCGGGAGGTACAATGAGCAGTTCTTC. The V and J genes are TRBV7-2 and TRBJ2-1; TRBD2 matches 14 bases. The CDR3 spans 15 residues. The ends lost 6 bases at V and 4 bases at J; junction bases unmatched: 2. Per the germline V gene, CDR1 is SGHTA and CDR2 is FQGNSA.

The V call is TRBV7-9, the J call TRBJ2-1, with no clear D. V was cut by 3 bases and J by 1 base, with 16 bases left in between. The germline V gene has CDR1 SEHNR and CDR2 FQNEAQ (reference sequence). This CDR3 region has 17 residues. CDR3 bases: TGTGCCAGCAGCTTCGCGGAAAGCCTCTATTCCTACAATGAGCAGTTCTTC. This codes for CASSFAESLYSYNEQFF.

This clone was observed a few times. The chain uses TRBV9 and TRBJ2-1; D might be TRBD1 (5 bases). The CDR3 consists of 15 residues. V shed 2 bases and J shed 0 bases, with 9 bases lying between them. Per germline, CDR1 SGDLS and CDR2 YYNGEE. The CDR3: CASSVQGTSYNEQFF. CDR3 sequence (DNA): TGTGCCAGCAGCGTGCAGGGAACCTCCTACAATGAGCAGTTCTTC. The entire variable domain, with the rest obtained from reference TRBV9 and TRBJ2-1, is as follows: DSGVTQTPKHLITATGQRVTLRCSPRSGDLSVYWYQQSLDQGLQFLIQYYNGEERAKGNILERFSAQQFPDLHSELNLSSLELGDSALYFCASSVQGTSYNEQFFGPGTRLTVL.

On this clone itself: Other nucleotide sequences in the sample specify the same CDR3. The chain combines TRBV6-1 with TRBJ2-3, with D unclear. This CDR3 comprises 12 residues. The V end was cut by 2 bases, the J end by 2 bases, with 2 bases between. Germline CDR1 reads MNHNS; CDR2 reads SASEGT. The CDR3 sequence: CASSESTDTQYF. In nucleotides, the CDR3 is TGTGCCAGCAGTGAATCCACAGATACGCAGTATTTT.

The J gene is TRBJ2-3, the V gene TRBV7-2; D uncertain. The CDR3 consists of 13 residues. In germline, CDR1 is SGHTA, CDR2 FQGNSA. The V end was cut by 4 bases, the J end by 0 bases, with 5 bases between. The CDR3 DNA sequence: TGTGCCAGCAGCTGGAAGAGCACAGATACGCAGTATTTT. This encodes CASSWKSTDTQYF. The full variable domain, in which reference TRBV7-2 and TRBJ2-3 provide the parts outside the CDR3, is GAGVSQSPSNKVTEKGKDVELRCDPISGHTALYWYRQSLGQGLEFLIYFQGNSAPDKSGLPSDRFSAERTGGSVSTLTIQRTQQEDSAVYLCASSWKSTDTQYFGPGTRLTVL.